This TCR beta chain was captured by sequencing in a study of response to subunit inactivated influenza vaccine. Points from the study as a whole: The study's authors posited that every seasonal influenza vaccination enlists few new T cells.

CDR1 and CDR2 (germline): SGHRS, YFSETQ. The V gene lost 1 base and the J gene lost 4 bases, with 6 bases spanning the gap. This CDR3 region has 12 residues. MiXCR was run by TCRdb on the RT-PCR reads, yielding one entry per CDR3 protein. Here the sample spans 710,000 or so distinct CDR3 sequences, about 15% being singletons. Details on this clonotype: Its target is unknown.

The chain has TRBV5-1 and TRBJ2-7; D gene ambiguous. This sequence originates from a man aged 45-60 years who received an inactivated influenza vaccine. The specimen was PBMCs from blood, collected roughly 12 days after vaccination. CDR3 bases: TGCGCCAGCAGCTTGAACGAATACGAGCAGTACTTC. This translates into CASSLNEYEQYF.